This entry lists 6 T cell receptor beta chains sequenced from one sample in a study of shared clonotypes between healthy human individuals. In the naive CD8 group, cells lacked CD45RO and were positively selected for CCR7, so terminally differentiated effector memory CD45RA+ cells were left out. The protocol was immunoSEQ multiplex PCR, while the TCRdb copy is restricted to in-frame clones and leaves out a portion. The data show 600,000 or so clones, 85% to 95% seen once. The sample taken for sequencing was naive CD8+ T cells sorted from blood. These TCRs come from a woman under 40 in good health.

The chain is built from TRBV19 and TRBJ1-1; 8 nucleotides align to TRBD1. The V and J ends lost 2 bases and 11 bases, in that order; junction bases with no gene match: 19. This CDR3 has 17 amino acids. Germline assignment: CDR1 LNHDA and CDR2 SQIVND (reference sequence). Written as DNA, the CDR3 is TGTGCCAGTAGTATATCCTACCCCGGACAGGGAGAAAGATTGGCTTTCTTT. Translation gives CASSISYPGQGERLAFF.

The rearrangement joins TRBV28 to TRBJ1-5; D may be TRBD1 (5 bases). The CDR3 sequence is 16 residues long. Germline V CDR1 and CDR2: MDHEN, SYDVKM. V dropped 2 bases and J dropped 0 bases, with 11 bases sitting between them. CDR3 protein: CASSLGGAYSNQPQHF. The DNA for the CDR3 is TGTGCCAGCAGTTTAGGCGGGGCGTATAGCAATCAGCCCCAGCATTTT. Variable domain in full (rest from reference TRBV28 and TRBJ1-5): DVKVTQSSRYLVKRTGEKVFLECVQDMDHENMFWYRQDPGLGLRLIYFSYDVKMKEKGDIPEGYSVSREKKERFSLILESASTNQTSMYLCASSLGGAYSNQPQHFGDGTRLSIL.

The J gene is TRBJ2-7, the V gene TRBV27; tentatively, D is TRBD1 or TRBD2 (6 bases each). The CDR3 is made up of 14 amino acids. Deletions cut 8 bases from V and 2 bases from J, with 16 bases between. Per the germline V gene, CDR1 is MNHEY and CDR2 is SMNVEV (reference sequence). CDR3 amino acids: CASGGTLFTYEQYF. The CDR3 DNA reads as TGTGCCAGCGGCGGGACACTCTTTACCTACGAGCAGTACTTC.

J is TRBJ2-5 and V is TRBV4-2; 8 bases agree with TRBD2. The J call may be wrong; the DNA end is better matched by TRBJ2-7. CDR1 is LGHNA and CDR2 is YNFKEQ in the germline V gene. The CDR3 spans 15 residues. This CDR3 reads CASSQGLANNYEQYF. CDR3 DNA: TGTGCCAGCAGCCAAGGACTAGCGAATAACTACGAGCAGTACTTC.

DNA for the CDR3: TGTGCCAGCAGTCCGAGGCCGAAGTATAGCAATCAGCCCCAGCATTTT. Protein sequence: CASSPRPKYSNQPQHF. The gene calls are TRBV27 and TRBJ1-5; no clear D gene. V gave up 5 bases and J gave up 0 bases, with 14 bases separating them. Germline CDR1 reads MNHEY; CDR2 reads SMNVEV (reference sequence). The CDR3 extends over 16 amino acids.

The CDR3 spells CASSLEGREAFF. The CDR3 DNA follows: TGTGCCAGCAGCTTGGAAGGTCGAGAAGCTTTCTTT. V is TRBV5-6 and J is TRBJ1-1; unclear D gene. V shed 0 bases and J shed 8 bases, with 8 bases lying between them. CDR3 length equals 12 residues. Germline V gene lookup returns CDR1 SGHDT and CDR2 YYEEEE.